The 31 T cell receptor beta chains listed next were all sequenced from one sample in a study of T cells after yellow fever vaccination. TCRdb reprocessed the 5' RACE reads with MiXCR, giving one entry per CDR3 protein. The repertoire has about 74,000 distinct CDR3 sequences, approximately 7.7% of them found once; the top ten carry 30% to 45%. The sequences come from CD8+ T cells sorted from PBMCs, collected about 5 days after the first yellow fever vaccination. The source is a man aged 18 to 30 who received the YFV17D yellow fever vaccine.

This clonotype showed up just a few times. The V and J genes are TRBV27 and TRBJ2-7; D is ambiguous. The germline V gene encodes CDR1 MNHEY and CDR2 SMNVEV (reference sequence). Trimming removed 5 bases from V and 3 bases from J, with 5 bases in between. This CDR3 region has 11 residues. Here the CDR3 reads CASSNNYEQYF. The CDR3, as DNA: TGTGCCAGCAGTAACAACTACGAGCAGTACTTC.

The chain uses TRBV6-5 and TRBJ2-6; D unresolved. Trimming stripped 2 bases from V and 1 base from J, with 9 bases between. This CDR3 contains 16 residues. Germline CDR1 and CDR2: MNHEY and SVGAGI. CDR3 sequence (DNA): TGTGCCAGCAGTTACCGTCCACGTTCTGGGGCCAACGTCCTGACTTTC. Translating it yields CASSYRPRSGANVLTF.

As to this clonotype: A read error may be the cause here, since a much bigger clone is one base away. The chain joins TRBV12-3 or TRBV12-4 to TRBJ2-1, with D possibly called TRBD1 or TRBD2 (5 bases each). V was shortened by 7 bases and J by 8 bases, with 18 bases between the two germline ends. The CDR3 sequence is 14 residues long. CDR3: CASTPAQGDDEQFF. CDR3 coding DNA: TGTGCCAGCACCCCCGCGCAAGGGGACGATGAGCAGTTCTTC.

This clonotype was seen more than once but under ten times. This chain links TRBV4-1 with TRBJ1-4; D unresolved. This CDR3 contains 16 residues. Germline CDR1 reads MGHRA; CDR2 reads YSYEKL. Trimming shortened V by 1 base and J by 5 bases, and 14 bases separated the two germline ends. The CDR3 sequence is CASSQVIRETNEKLFF. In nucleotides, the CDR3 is TGCGCCAGCAGCCAAGTTATCCGGGAAACAAATGAAAAACTGTTTTTT.

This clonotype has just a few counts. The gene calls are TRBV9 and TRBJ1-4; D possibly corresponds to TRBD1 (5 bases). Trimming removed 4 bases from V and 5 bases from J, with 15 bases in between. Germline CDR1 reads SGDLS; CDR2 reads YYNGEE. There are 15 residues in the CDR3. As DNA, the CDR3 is TGTGCCAGCAGCCCTAGCGGAGGGGCGAATGAAAAACTGTTTTTT. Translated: CASSPSGGANEKLFF.

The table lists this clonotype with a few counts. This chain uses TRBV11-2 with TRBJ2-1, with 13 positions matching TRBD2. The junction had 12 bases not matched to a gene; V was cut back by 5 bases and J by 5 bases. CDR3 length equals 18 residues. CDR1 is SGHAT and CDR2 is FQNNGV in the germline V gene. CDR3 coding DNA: TGTGCCAGCAGCCTCCTACCACTAGCGGGGGGGCGAGACAATGAGCAGTTCTTC. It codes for CASSLLPLAGGRDNEQFF. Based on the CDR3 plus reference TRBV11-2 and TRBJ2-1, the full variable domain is EAGVAQSPRYKIIEKRQSVAFWCNPISGHATLYWYQQILGQGPKLLIQFQNNGVVDDSQLPKDRFSAERLKGVDSTLKIQPAKLEDSAVYLCASSLLPLAGGRDNEQFFGPGTRLTVL.

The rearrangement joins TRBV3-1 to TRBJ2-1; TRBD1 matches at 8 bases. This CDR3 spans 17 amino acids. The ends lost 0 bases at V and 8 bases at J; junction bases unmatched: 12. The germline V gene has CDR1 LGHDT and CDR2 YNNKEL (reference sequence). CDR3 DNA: TGTGCCAGCAGCCAAGACATCGGACAGGGTTGGCTCCATGAGCAGTTCTTC. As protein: CASSQDIGQGWLHEQFF.

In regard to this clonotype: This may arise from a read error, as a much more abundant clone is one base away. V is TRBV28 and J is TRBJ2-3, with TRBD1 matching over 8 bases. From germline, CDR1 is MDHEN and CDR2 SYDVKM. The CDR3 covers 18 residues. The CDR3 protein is CASSFPRLGTGFSDTQFF. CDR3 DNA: TGTGCCAGCAGTTTTCCCCGATTGGGGACAGGCTTTTCAGATACGCAGTTTTTT.

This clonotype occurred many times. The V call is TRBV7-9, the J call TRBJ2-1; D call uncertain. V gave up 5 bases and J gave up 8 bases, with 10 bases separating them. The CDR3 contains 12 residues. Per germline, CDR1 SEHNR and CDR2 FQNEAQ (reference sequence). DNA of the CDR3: TGTGCCAGCAGCGGCGCGGTCGATGAGCAGTTCTTC. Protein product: CASSGAVDEQFF.

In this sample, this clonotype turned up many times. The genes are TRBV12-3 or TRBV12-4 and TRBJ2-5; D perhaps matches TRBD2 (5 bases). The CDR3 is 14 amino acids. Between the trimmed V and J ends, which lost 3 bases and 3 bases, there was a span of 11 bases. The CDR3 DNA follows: TGTGCCAGCAGTTTCGGGAACCAGAAAGAGACCCAGTACTTC. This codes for CASSFGNQKETQYF.

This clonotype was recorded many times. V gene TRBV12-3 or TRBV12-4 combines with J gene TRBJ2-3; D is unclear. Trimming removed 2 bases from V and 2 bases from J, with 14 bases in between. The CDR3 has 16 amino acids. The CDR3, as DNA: TGTGCCAGCAGTTTATCCGGGTCACTACTCACAGATACGCAGTATTTT. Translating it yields CASSLSGSLLTDTQYF.

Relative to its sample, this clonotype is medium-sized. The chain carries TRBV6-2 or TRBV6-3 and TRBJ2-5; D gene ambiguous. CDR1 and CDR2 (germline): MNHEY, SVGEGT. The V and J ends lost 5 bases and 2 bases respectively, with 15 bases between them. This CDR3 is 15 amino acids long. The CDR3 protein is CASSAGTSDQETQYF. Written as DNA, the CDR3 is TGTGCCAGCAGTGCCGGCACCAGTGATCAAGAGACCCAGTACTTC.

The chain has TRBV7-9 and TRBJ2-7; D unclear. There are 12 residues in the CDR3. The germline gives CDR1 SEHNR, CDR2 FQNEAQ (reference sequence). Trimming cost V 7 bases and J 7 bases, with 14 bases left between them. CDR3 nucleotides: TGTGCCAGCATAACTACCCTGGGGGAGCAGTACTTC. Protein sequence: CASITTLGEQYF.

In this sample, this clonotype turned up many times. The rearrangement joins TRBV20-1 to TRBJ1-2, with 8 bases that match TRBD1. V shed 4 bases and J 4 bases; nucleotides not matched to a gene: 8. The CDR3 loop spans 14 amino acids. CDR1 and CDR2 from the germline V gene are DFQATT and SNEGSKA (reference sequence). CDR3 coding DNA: TGCAGTGCTAATAAACAGGGGGAACGCTATGGCTACACCTTC. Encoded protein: CSANKQGERYGYTF.

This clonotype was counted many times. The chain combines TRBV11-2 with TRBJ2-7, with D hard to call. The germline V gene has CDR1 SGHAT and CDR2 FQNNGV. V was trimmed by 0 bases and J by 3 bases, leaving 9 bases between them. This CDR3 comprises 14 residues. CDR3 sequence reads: CASSLEAGFYEQYV. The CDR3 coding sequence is TGTGCCAGCAGCTTAGAGGCAGGATTCTACGAGCAGTACGTC.

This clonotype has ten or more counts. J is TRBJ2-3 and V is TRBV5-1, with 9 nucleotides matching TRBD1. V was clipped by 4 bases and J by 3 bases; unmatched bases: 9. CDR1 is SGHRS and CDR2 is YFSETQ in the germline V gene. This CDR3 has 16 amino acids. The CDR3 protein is CASSPEQGALTDTQYF. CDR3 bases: TGCGCCAGCAGCCCGGAACAGGGGGCCTTAACAGATACGCAGTATTTT.

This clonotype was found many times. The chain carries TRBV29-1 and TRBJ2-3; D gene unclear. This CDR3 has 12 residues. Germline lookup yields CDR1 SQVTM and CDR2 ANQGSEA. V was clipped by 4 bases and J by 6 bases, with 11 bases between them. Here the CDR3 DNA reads TGCAGCGTTGTGGTTAGATTGGATACGCAGTATTTT. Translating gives CSVVVRLDTQYF.

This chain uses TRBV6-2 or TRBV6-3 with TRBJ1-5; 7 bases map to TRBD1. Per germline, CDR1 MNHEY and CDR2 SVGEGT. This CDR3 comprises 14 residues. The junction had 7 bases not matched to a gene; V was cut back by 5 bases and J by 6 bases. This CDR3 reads CASSKDRAIQPQHF. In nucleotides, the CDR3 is TGTGCCAGCAGTAAAGACAGGGCAATTCAGCCCCAGCATTTT.

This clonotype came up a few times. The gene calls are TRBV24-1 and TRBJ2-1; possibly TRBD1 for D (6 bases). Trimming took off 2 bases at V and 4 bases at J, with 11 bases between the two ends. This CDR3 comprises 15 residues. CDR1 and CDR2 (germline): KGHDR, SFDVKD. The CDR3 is CATSDSMGAYNEQFF. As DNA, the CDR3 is TGTGCCACCAGTGATTCCATGGGGGCTTACAATGAGCAGTTCTTC.

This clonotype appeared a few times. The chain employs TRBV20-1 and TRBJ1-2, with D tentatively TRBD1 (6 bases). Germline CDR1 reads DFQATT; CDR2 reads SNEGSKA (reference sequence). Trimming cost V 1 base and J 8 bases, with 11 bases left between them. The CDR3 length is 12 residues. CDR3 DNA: TGCAGTGCTAGAGGGACAGTCCTGGGCTACACCTTC. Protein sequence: CSARGTVLGYTF.

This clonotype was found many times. This CDR3 reads CASSPYTGRAEAFF. The DNA of the CDR3 is TGTGCCAGCAGCCCTTATACAGGACGGGCTGAAGCTTTCTTT. This chain connects TRBV7-6 to TRBJ1-1; TRBD1 is a possible D gene (5 bases). Trimming stripped 5 bases from V and 6 bases from J, with 16 bases between. The germline V gene encodes CDR1 SGHVS and CDR2 FNYEAQ. The CDR3 covers 14 residues.

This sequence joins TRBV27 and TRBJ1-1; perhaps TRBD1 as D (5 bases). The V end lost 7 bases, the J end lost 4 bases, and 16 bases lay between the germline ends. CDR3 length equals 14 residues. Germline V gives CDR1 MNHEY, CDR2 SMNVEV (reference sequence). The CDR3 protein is CASTSGEGSTEAFF. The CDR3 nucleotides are TGTGCCAGCACCTCGGGGGAAGGCTCCACTGAAGCTTTCTTT.

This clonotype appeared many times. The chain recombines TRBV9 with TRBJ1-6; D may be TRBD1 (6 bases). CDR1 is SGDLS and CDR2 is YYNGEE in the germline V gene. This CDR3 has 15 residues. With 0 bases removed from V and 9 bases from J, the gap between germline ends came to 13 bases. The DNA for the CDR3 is TGTGCCAGCAGCGTAGCGTACAGGGAGACTTCACCCCTCCACTTT. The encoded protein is CASSVAYRETSPLHF.

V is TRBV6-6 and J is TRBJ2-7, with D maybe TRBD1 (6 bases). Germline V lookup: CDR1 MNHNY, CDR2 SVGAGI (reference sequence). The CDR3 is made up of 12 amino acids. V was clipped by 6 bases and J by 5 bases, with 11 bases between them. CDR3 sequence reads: CASSPGQNEQYF. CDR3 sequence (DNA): TGTGCCAGCAGCCCCGGACAGAACGAGCAGTACTTC.

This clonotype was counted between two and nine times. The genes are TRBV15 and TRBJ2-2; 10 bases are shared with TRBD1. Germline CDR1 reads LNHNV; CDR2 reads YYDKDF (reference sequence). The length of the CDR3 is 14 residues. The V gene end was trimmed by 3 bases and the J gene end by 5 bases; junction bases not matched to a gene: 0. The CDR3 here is CATSRDRGTGELFF. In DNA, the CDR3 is TGTGCCACCAGCAGGGACAGGGGGACCGGGGAGCTGTTTTTT.

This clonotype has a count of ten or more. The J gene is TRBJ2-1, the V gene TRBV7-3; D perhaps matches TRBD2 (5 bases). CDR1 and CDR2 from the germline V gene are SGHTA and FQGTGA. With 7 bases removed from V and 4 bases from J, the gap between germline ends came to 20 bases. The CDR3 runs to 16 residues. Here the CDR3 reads CASTPVEGIPYNEQFF. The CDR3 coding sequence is TGTGCCAGCACCCCAGTTGAGGGTATCCCTTACAATGAGCAGTTCTTC.

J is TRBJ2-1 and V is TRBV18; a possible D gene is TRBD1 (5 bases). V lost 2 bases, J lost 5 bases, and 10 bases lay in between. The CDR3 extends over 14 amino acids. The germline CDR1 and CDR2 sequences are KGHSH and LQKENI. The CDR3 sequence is CASSPLGHDNEQFF. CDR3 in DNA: TGTGCCAGCTCACCATTAGGACACGACAATGAGCAGTTCTTC.

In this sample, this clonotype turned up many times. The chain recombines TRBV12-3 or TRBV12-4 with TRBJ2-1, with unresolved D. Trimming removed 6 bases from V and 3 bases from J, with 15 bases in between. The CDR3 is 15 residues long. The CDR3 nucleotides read TGTGCCAGCAGGAAGTCCAGTGGGGTCTACAATGAGCAGTTCTTC. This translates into CASRKSSGVYNEQFF.

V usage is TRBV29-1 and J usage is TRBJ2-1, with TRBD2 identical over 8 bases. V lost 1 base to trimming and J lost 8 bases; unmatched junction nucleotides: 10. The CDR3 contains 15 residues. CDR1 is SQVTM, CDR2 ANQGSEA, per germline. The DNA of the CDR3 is TGCAGCGTTGAAGCAGGGCGCGGGGGGCGCGATGAGCAGTTCTTC. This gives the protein CSVEAGRGGRDEQFF.

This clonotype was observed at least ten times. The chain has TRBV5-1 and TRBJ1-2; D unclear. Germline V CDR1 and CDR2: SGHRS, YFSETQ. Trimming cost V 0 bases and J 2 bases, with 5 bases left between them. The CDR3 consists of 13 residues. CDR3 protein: CASSLAGNYGYTF. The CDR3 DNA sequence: TGCGCCAGCAGCTTGGCCGGGAACTATGGCTACACCTTC.

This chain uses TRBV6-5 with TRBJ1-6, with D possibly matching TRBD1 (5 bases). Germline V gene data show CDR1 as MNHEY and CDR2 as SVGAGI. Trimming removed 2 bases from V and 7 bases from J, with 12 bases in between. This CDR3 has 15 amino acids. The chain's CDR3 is CASSYGSGPNSPLHF. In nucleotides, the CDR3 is TGTGCCAGCAGTTACGGATCGGGGCCGAATTCACCCCTCCACTTT.